This T cell receptor (beta chain) appears in the sequencing data of a study of prognosis after radiotherapy for stage I lung cancer. Whole-study context: Over 12 of the patients presented with newly diagnosed primary stage I lung tumors; several had oligometastatic NSCLC following surgical resection of the primary tumor. Stereotactic body radiotherapy was given without concurrent therapy, and no patient received both at once. General study findings and limits: The authors reported that TRBV and TRBJ gene usage differed between patients with and without metastases.

Collection of peripheral blood, in a volume of approximately 6.2 milliliters, was performed at each of two time points. Germline CDR1 DFQATT, CDR2 SNEGSKA (reference sequence). The V end lost 3 bases, the J end lost 8 bases, and 16 bases lay between the germline ends. The CDR3 sequence is 13 residues long. The authors amplified TCR beta CDR3 from genomic DNA using two-round multiplex PCR. TRBV and TRBJ genes each had their own specific primers in first-round PCR. One entry per CDR3 protein, called by TCRdb with MiXCR from the multiplex PCR reads. The table has 15,000 to 20,000 distinct CDR3 sequences, over 25% seen once; the top ten hold roughly 22%. In its sample, this clonotype was seen many times. Its antigen is undetermined.

The sequence was obtained from a donor over 45 with non-small cell lung cancer. This chain uses TRBV20-1 with TRBJ1-2, with unresolved D. Specimen: PBMCs, collected before or after stereotactic body radiation therapy (not recorded which). The CDR3 loop reads CSASQRNSGGYTF. The DNA for the CDR3 is TGCAGTGCTAGCCAGAGGAACTCGGGCGGCTACACCTTC.